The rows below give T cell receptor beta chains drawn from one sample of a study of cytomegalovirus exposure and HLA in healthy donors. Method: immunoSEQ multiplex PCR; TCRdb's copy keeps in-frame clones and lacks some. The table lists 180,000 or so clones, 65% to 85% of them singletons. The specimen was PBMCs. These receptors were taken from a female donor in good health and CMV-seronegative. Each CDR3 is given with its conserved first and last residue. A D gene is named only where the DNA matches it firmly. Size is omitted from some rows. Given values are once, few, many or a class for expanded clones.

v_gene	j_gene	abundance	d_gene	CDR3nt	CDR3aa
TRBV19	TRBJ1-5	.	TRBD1	TGTGCCAGTAGTAAGTTATGGGACAGCTCCTATCAGCCCCAGCATTTT	CASSKLWDSSYQPQHF
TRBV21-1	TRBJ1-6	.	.	TGTGCCAGCAGCGCAGGTAGAAATAATTCACCCCTCCACTTT	CASSAGRNNSPLHF
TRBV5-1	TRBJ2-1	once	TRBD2	TGCGCCAGCAGCTTCTCGGGAGGTACTTCATTGGAGCAGTTCTTC	CASSFSGGTSLEQFF
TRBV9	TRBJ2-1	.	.	TGTGCCAGCAGCGAATTCCTGGGCGAGCAGTTCTTC	CASSEFLGEQFF
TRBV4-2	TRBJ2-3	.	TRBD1	TGTGCCAGCAGCCGATCGGACAGGGGGGGGGATACGCAGTATTTT	CASSRSDRGGDTQYF
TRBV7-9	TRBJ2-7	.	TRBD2	TGTGCCAGCACCTACGAGACTAGCCCTAATCTCGAGCAGTACTTC	CASTYETSPNLEQYF
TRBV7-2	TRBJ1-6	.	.	TGTGCCAGCAGCTTAGTCGGCGGGAACTCACCCCTCCACTTT	CASSLVGGNSPLHF
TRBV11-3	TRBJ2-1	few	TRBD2	TGTGCCAGCAGCTTAGGAGGGCTAGCGGGGGCCGATTACAATGAGCAGTTCTTC	CASSLGGLAGADYNEQFF
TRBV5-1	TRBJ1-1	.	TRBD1	TGCGCCACCTCAAGGACAGGATTGAACACTGAAGCTTTCTTT	CATSRTGLNTEAFF
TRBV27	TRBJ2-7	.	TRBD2	TGTGCCAGCGGTATAGGCGGGAGAGTCGAGCAGTACTTC	CASGIGGRVEQYF
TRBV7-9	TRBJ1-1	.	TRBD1	TGTTCCAGCAGCTTACGGGGACAGCTCATGAACACTGAAGCTTTCTTT	CSSSLRGQLMNTEAFF
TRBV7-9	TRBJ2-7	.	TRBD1	TGTGCCAGCAGCATAGACTACGACAGGGGGGAGCAGTACTTC	CASSIDYDRGEQYF
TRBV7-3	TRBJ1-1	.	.	TGTGCCAGCAGCCGGTGGGGAGACACTGAAGCTTTCTTT	CASSRWGDTEAFF
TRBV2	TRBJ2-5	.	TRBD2	TGTGCCAGCACGAGGGAGGGAAAAAAGACCCAGTACTTC	CASTREGKKTQYF
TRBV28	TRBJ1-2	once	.	TGTGCCAGCAGTCTAATACAGGGTTATGGCTACACCTTC	CASSLIQGYGYTF
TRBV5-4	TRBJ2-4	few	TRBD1	TGTGCCAGCAGCTACATCTCAGGGGGCAAGAACATTCAGTACTTC	CASSYISGGKNIQYF
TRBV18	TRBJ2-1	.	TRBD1	TGTGCCAGCTCAACCCCGGGACAGGGGGCTGATGAGCAGTTCTTC	CASSTPGQGADEQFF
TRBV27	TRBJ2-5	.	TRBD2	TGTGCCAGCAGTCCTCTAGCGGGAGCGGGGGAGCAGTACTTC	CASSPLAGAGEQYF
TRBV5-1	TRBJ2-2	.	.	TGCGCCAGCAGCCCAAACACTAACGCCGGGGAGCTGTTTTTT	CASSPNTNAGELFF
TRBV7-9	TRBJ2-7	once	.	TGTTCCAGCAGCTTATCTGGGACAAGCTCCTACGAGCAGTACTTC	CSSSLSGTSSYEQYF
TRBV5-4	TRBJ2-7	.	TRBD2	TGTGCCAGCAGCTTGGGCCCTAGCGGCTCCTACGAGCAGTACTTC	CASSLGPSGSYEQYF
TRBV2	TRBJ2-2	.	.	TGTGCCAGCAGTGTCCGAGGCCTAGGCACCGGGGAGCTGTTTTTT	CASSVRGLGTGELFF
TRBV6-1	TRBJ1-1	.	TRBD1	TGTGCCAGCACTCAGGGGGCAGGGCCGAACACTGAAGCTTTCTTT	CASTQGAGPNTEAFF
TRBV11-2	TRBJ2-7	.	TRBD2	TGTGCCAGCAGCTTAGTCGGGGGGGCCGGGTACGAGCAGTACTTC	CASSLVGGAGYEQYF
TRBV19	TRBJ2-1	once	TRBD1	TGTGCCACCCAGGGGACAGGGACTTCCTACAATGAGCAGTTCTTC	CATQGTGTSYNEQFF
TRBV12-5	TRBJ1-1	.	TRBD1	TGTGCTAGTGGTTTGGGGGAACAGGGGACTGAAGCTTTCTTT	CASGLGEQGTEAFF
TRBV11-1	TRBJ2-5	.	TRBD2	TGTGCCAGCAGCCTAGCGGCCACCCCTCAAGAGACCCAGTACTTC	CASSLAATPQETQYF
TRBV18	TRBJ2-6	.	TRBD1	TGTGCCAGCTCACCACCTCGGACAGGGGGCGAACTAGCTGGGGCCAACGTCCTGACTTTC	CASSPPRTGGELAGANVLTF
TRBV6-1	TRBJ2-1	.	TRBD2	TGTGCCAGCAGTGAACGACTAGCGGGGGGATTTGTTGATGAGCAGTTCTTC	CASSERLAGGFVDEQFF
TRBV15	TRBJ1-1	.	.	TGTGCCACCAGCACGAGGATGAACACTGAAGCTTTCTTT	CATSTRMNTEAFF
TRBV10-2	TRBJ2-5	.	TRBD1	TGCGCCAGCACCACGGACAGGGGGGAAGAGACCCAGTACTTC	CASTTDRGEETQYF
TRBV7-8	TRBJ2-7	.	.	TGTGCCAGCAGCTTAGGTAGCGCGAGTTACGAGCAGTACTTC	CASSLGSASYEQYF
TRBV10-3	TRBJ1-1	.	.	TGTGCCATCAGTGAGGTATTCTCGGGGAACACTGAAGCTTTCTTT	CAISEVFSGNTEAFF